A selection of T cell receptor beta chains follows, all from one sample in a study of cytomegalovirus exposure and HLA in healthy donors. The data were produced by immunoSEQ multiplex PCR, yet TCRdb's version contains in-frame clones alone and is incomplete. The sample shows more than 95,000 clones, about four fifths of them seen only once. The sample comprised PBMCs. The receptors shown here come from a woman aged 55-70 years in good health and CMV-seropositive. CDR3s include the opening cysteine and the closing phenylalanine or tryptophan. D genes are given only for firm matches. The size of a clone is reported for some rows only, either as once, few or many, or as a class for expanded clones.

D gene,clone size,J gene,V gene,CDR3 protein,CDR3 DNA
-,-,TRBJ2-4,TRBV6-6,CATLDRVAKNIQYF,TGTGCCACCCTAGACAGAGTAGCCAAAAACATTCAGTACTTC
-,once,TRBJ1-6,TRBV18,CASSADRDNSPLHF,TGTGCCAGCTCAGCGGACAGAGATAATTCACCCCTCCACTTT
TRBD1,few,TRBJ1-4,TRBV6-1,CASSEQFGQGYEKLFF,TGTGCCAGCAGTGAACAATTTGGACAGGGCTATGAAAAACTGTTTTTT
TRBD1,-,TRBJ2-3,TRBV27,CASSLNQGASTDTQYF,TGTGCCAGCAGTCTAAACCAGGGGGCAAGCACAGATACGCAGTATTTT
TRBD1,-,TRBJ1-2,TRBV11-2,CASSLSGGGYTNYGYTF,TGTGCCAGCAGCTTATCAGGGGGCGGTTACACTAACTATGGCTACACCTTC
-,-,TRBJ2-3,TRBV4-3,CASSQVPGMRDTQYF,TGCGCCAGCAGCCAAGTTCCAGGGATGAGAGATACGCAGTATTTT
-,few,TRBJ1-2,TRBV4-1,CASSQDGAGALYGYTF,TGCGCCAGCAGCCAAGATGGGGCAGGGGCGCTGTATGGCTACACCTTC
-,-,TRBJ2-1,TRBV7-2,CASSLVGGGEQFF,TGTGCCAGCAGCTTAGTCGGCGGGGGCGAGCAGTTCTTC
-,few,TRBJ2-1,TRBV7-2,CASSLVTSMEGNEQFF,TGTGCCAGCAGCTTGGTCACTAGTATGGAGGGCAATGAGCAGTTCTTC
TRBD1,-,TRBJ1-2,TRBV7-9,CASSLGTGVGYTF,TGTGCCAGCAGCCTCGGGACAGGGGTGGGCTACACCTTC
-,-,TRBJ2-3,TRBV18,CASSPTLGVADTQYF,TGTGCCAGCTCACCGACTTTGGGAGTGGCGGATACGCAGTATTTT
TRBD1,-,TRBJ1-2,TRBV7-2,CASSPRQGGSYGYTF,TGTGCCAGCAGCCCCCGACAGGGGGGATCCTATGGCTACACCTTC
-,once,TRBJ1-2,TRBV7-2,CASSFEDYGYTF,TGTGCCAGCAGCTTTGAGGACTATGGCTACACCTTC
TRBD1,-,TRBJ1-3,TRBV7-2,CASSLAVQGPYYTIYF,TGTGCCAGCAGCTTAGCGGTACAGGGGCCCTATTACACCATATATTTT
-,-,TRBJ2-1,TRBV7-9,CASSRTYNEQFF,TGTGCCAGCAGCCGGACTTACAATGAGCAGTTCTTC
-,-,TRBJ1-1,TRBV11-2,CASSLEFGRMNTEAFF,TGTGCCAGCAGCTTAGAATTTGGGAGGATGAACACTGAAGCTTTCTTT
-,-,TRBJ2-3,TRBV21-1,CASKTGLATDTQYF,TGTGCCAGCAAAACGGGACTAGCAACAGATACGCAGTATTTT
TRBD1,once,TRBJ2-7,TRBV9,CASSSGDRGGDEQYF,TGTGCCAGCAGCTCGGGGGACAGGGGCGGGGACGAGCAGTACTTC
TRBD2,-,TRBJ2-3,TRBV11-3,CASSFRTSGADTQYF,TGTGCCAGCAGCTTCCGGACTAGCGGGGCAGATACGCAGTATTTT
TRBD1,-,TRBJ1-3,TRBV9,CASSVDFSGTGVFTGNTIYF,TGTGCCAGCAGCGTAGATTTCAGTGGGACAGGGGTTTTTACTGGAAACACCATATATTTT
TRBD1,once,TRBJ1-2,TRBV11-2,CASSSGQIYGYTF,TGTGCCAGCAGTTCGGGACAGATCTATGGCTACACCTTC
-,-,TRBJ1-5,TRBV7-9,CASSLGGYSNQPQHF,TGTGCCAGCAGCTTAGGAGGTTATAGCAATCAGCCCCAGCATTTT
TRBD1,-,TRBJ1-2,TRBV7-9,CATNRQGNNYGYTF,TGTGCGACAAATCGACAGGGGAATAACTATGGCTACACCTTC
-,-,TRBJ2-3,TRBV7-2,CASSLSLSTDTQYF,TGTGCCAGCAGCTTATCCCTTAGCACAGATACGCAGTATTTT
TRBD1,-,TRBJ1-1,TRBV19,CASTLTGGTEAFF,TGTGCCAGTACCTTGACAGGGGGCACTGAAGCTTTCTTT
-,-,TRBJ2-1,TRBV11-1,CASSLAYRSNEQFF,TGTGCCAGCAGCTTAGCGTACCGCAGCAATGAGCAGTTCTTC
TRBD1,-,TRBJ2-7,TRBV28,CASSGGGTGEYF,TGTGCCAGCAGTGGGGGAGGGACAGGGGAGTACTTC
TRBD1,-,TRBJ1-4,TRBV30,CAWNEGQAREKLFF,TGTGCCTGGAACGAGGGACAGGCCCGAGAAAAACTGTTTTTT
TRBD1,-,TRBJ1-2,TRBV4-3,CASSPDRSGPYYGYTF,TGCGCCAGCAGCCCGGACAGGTCAGGCCCTTACTATGGCTACACCTTC
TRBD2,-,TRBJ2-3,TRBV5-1,CASSLELAVTDTQYF,TGCGCCAGCAGCTTGGAGCTAGCGGTCACAGATACGCAGTATTTT
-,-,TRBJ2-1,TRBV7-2,CASSLTGYEQFF,TGTGCCAGCAGCCTAACAGGGTATGAGCAGTTCTTC
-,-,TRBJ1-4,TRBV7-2,CASSLGQSRGNEKLFF,TGTGCCAGCAGCTTAGGTCAAAGCCGGGGGAATGAAAAACTGTTTTTT
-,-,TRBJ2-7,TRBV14,CASSQEGRVGHEQYF,TGTGCCAGCAGCCAAGAAGGCAGGGTTGGCCACGAGCAGTACTTC
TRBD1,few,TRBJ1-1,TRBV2,CASSKQGATEAFF,TGTGCCAGCAGTAAACAGGGGGCCACTGAAGCTTTCTTT
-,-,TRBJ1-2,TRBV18,CASSPPFGASNYGYTF,TGTGCCAGCTCACCACCGTTTGGGGCCTCTAACTATGGCTACACCTTC
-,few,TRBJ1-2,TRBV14,CASSQGSTGGYTF,TGTGCCAGCAGCCAAGGTTCTACAGGGGGCTACACCTTC
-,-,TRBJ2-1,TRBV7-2,CASRSAGSYNEQFF,TGTGCCAGCCGTTCGGCGGGTAGTTACAATGAGCAGTTCTTC
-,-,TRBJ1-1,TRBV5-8,CASSFVQGRYTEAFF,TGTGCCAGCAGCTTTGTCCAGGGTCGGTACACTGAAGCTTTCTTT
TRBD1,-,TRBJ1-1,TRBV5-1,CASSDGTGSPEAFF,TGCGCCAGCAGCGACGGGACAGGGAGCCCTGAAGCTTTCTTT
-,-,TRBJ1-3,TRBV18,CASSWDSAGSGNTIYF,TGTGCCAGCTCATGGGACTCGGCCGGATCTGGAAACACCATATATTTT
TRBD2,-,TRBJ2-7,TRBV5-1,CASSLGGRVEQYF,TGCGCCAGCAGCTTGGGCGGGAGGGTCGAGCAGTACTTC
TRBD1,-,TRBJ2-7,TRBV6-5,CASSTRDRGKYEQYF,TGTGCCAGCAGTACCCGGGACAGGGGGAAGTACGAGCAGTACTTC
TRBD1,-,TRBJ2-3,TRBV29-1,CSVLFYRGIPTDTQYF,TGCAGCGTCCTGTTTTACAGGGGAATTCCCACAGATACGCAGTATTTT
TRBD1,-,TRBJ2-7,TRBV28,CASSLRAGGRVEQYF,TGTGCCAGCAGTTTGAGGGCAGGGGGTAGGGTTGAGCAGTACTTC
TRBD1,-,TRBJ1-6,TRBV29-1,CSVAPGQSSYNSPLHF,TGCAGCGTTGCTCCGGGACAGAGCTCCTATAATTCACCCCTCCACTTT
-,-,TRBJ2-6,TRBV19,CASSIPGNSGANVLTF,TGTGCCAGTAGTATCCCGGGAAACTCTGGGGCCAACGTCCTGACTTTC
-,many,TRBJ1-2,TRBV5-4,CASRLTGDTDGYTF,TGTGCCAGCAGGTTAACCGGGGACACTGATGGCTACACCTTC
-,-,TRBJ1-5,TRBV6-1,CASSPRPGQPQHF,TGTGCCAGCAGTCCTCGGCCGGGGCAGCCCCAGCATTTT
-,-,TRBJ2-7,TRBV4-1,CASRGGRAWDEQYF,TGCGCCAGCAGGGGGGGACGGGCATGGGACGAGCAGTACTTC